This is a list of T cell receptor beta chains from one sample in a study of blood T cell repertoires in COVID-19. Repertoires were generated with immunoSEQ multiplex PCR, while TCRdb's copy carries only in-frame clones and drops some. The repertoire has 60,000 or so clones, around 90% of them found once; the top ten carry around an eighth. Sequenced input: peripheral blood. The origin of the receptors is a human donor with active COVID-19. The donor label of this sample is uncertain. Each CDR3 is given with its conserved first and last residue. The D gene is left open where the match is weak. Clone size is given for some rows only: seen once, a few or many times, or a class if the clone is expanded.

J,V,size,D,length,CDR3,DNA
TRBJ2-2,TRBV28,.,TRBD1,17,CASSLLGRTGHTGELFF,TGTGCCAGCAGTTTATTGGGAAGGACAGGTCACACCGGGGAGCTGTTTTTT
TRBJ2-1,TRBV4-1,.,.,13,CASSQGHSGEQFF,TGCGCCAGCAGCCAAGGGCATAGCGGCGAGCAGTTCTTC
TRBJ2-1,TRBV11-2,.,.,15,CASSPGGTTTGEQFF,TGTGCCAGCAGCCCGGGTGGGACAACCACGGGTGAGCAGTTCTTC
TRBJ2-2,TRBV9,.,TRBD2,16,CASSFQPLAPTGELFF,TGTGCCAGCAGCTTTCAGCCACTAGCGCCCACCGGGGAGCTGTTTTTT
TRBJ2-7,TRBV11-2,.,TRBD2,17,CASSLDAGLAAFYEQYF,TGTGCCAGCAGCTTAGACGCCGGACTAGCGGCCTTCTACGAGCAGTACTTC
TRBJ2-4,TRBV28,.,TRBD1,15,CASTARQGNWDIQYF,TGTGCCAGCACCGCTAGACAGGGCAATTGGGACATTCAGTACTTC
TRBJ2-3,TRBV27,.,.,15,CASSFGLSSTDTQYF,TGTGCCAGCAGTTTCGGACTTTCTAGCACAGATACGCAGTATTTT
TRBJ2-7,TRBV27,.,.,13,CASSLLSRYEQYF,TGTGCCAGCAGTTTACTCTCTAGGTACGAGCAGTACTTC
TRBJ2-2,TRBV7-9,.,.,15,CASNLESLNTGELFF,TGTGCCAGCAACTTGGAGTCCCTGAACACCGGGGAGCTGTTTTTT
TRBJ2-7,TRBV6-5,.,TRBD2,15,CASTSGAGGSYEQYF,TGTGCCAGCACCTCAGGGGCGGGAGGGTCCTACGAGCAGTACTTC
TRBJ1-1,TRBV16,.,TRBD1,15,CASSQRDRGPPEAFF,TGTGCCAGCAGCCAAAGGGACAGGGGGCCGCCTGAAGCTTTCTTT
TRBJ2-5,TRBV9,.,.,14,CASSVTDSPGTQYF,TGTGCCAGCAGCGTAACAGACAGCCCGGGGACCCAGTACTTC
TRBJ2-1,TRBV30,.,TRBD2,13,CAWRGPGTSAQFF,TGTGCCTGGAGGGGACCCGGGACTAGCGCGCAGTTCTTC
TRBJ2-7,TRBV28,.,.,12,CASSVAKWEQYF,TGTGCCAGCAGTGTAGCAAAGTGGGAGCAGTACTTC
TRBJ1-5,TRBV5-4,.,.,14,CASSSGLSNQPQHF,TGTGCCAGCAGCTCGGGACTCAGCAATCAGCCCCAGCATTTT
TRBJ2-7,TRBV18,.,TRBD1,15,CASSTLTGGSYEQYF,TGTGCCAGCTCAACACTGACAGGGGGGTCCTACGAGCAGTACTTC
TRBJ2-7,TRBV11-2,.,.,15,CASSLGGAALYEQYF,TGTGCCAGCAGCTTAGGCGGTGCGGCTCTATACGAGCAGTACTTC
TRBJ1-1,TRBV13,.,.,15,CASSPYSGLNTEAFF,TGTGCCAGCAGCCCATATTCGGGACTAAACACTGAAGCTTTCTTT
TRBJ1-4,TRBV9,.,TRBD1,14,CASSVRDRGEKLFF,TGTGCCAGCAGCGTAAGGGACAGGGGGGAAAAACTGTTTTTT
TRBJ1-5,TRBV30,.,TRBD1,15,CAWSGGGQDNQPQHF,TGTGCCTGGAGTGGGGGCGGACAGGACAATCAGCCCCAGCATTTT
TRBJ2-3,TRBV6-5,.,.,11,CASSRGDTQYF,TGTGCCAGCTCTAGGGGAGATACGCAGTATTTT
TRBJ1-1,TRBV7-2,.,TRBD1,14,CASSPTGFYTEAFF,TGTGCCAGCAGCCCGACAGGGTTTTACACTGAAGCTTTCTTT
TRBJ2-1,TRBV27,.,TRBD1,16,CASSYGDRDIPNEQFF,TGTGCCAGCAGTTACGGGGACAGGGACATCCCCAATGAGCAGTTCTTC
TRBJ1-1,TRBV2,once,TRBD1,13,CASSGGGAAEAFF,TGTGCCAGCAGTGGAGGGGGCGCGGCTGAAGCTTTCTTT
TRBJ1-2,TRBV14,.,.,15,CASSQAVAHLGGYTF,TGTGCCAGCAGCCAAGCAGTAGCCCATCTTGGAGGCTACACCTTC
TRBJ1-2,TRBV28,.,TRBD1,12,CASSLEQGGYTF,TGTGCCAGCAGTTTAGAACAGGGGGGCTACACCTTC
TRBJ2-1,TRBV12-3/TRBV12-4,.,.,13,CASSPSLYNEQFF,TGTGCCAGCAGCCCATCCCTATACAATGAGCAGTTCTTC
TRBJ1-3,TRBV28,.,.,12,CASSSPGDTIYF,TGTGCCAGCAGTTCGCCCGGGGACACCATATATTTT
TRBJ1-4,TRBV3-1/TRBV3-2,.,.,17,CASSRDIRRGANEKLFF,TGTGCCAGCAGCCGGGACATCCGACGTGGTGCTAATGAAAAACTGTTTTTT
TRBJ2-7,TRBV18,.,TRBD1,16,CASSPRSSDRSLGQYF,TGTGCCAGCTCACCACGGTCCTCGGACAGGTCCCTAGGGCAGTACTTC
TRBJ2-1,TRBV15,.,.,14,CATSRDLVDNEQFF,TGTGCCACCAGCAGAGATCTCGTAGACAATGAGCAGTTCTTC
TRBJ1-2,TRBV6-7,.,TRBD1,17,CASRPLDRVLRNYGYTF,TGTGCCAGCAGACCCCTGGACAGGGTTCTCAGGAACTATGGCTACACCTTC
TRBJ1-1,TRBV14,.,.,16,CASSPPGLKSVTEAFF,TGTGCCAGCAGCCCCCCCGGACTTAAGTCGGTCACTGAAGCTTTCTTT
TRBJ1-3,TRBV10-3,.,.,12,CATGVGMNTIYF,TGTGCCACCGGGGTGGGGATGAACACCATATATTTT
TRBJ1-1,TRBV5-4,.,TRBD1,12,CASSWTGTEAFF,TGTGCCAGCAGCTGGACAGGGACCGAAGCTTTCTTT
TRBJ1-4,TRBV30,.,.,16,CAWSSPRGPLHEKLFF,TGTGCCTGGAGTAGTCCCCGAGGGCCTCTCCATGAAAAACTGTTTTTT
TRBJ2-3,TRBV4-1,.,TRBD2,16,CASSHPLPAGLDTQYF,TGCGCCAGCAGCCACCCCTTGCCAGCGGGATTAGATACGCAGTATTTT
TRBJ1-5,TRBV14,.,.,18,CASSQRARDFEPSQPQHF,TGTGCCAGCAGCCAAAGGGCTAGGGACTTCGAACCCAGTCAGCCCCAGCATTTT
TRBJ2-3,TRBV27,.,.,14,CASSFGRSTDTQYF,TGTGCCAGCAGTTTTGGCAGGAGCACAGATACGCAGTATTTT
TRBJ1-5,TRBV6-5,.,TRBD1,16,CASSYLGTGVDQPQHF,TGTGCCAGCAGTTACCTCGGGACAGGGGTAGACCAGCCCCAGCATTTT
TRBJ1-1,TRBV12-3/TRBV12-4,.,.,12,CASSLIRGQAFF,TGTGCCAGCAGTTTAATCAGGGGACAAGCTTTCTTT
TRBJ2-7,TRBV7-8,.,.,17,CASSLVGGGNLPYEQYF,TGTGCCAGCAGCTTAGTAGGGGGGGGCAACCTCCCCTACGAGCAGTACTTC
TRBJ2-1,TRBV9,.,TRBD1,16,CASSVEGQGAYNEQFF,TGTGCCAGCAGCGTAGAAGGACAGGGGGCCTACAATGAGCAGTTCTTC
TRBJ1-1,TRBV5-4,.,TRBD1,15,CASRGPGQANTEAFF,TGTGCCAGCAGGGGACCGGGACAGGCGAACACTGAAGCTTTCTTT
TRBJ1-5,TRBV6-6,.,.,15,CASSPRQTYNQPQHF,TGTGCCAGCAGTCCCCGACAGACATACAATCAGCCCCAGCATTTT
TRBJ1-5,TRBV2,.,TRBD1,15,CASGRTGGSNQPQHF,TGTGCCAGCGGTAGGACAGGGGGGAGCAATCAGCCCCAGCATTTT
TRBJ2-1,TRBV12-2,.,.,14,CASRPPWRKYEQFF,TGTGCAAGTCGCCCCCCCTGGCGGAAATATGAGCAGTTCTTC
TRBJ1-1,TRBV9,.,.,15,CASSVNGQVNTEAFF,TGTGCCAGCAGCGTAAATGGGCAGGTTAACACTGAAGCTTTCTTT
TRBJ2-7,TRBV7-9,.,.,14,CASSLADSSYEQYF,TGTGCCAGCAGCCTGGCGGACAGCTCCTACGAGCAGTACTTC
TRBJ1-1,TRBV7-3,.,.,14,CASSSGQPNTEAFF,TGTGCCAGCAGCTCAGGACAGCCGAACACTGAAGCTTTCTTT
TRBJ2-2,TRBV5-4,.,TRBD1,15,CASTGTGGNTGELFF,TGTGCCAGCACCGGGACAGGGGGGAACACCGGGGAGCTGTTTTTT
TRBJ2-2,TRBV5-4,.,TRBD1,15,CASSPGTGKTGELFF,TGTGCCAGCAGCCCCGGGACAGGGAAAACCGGGGAGCTGTTTTTT
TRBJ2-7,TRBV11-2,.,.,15,CASSVTGRLLNEQYF,TGTGCCAGCAGCGTCACCGGCAGGCTTTTAAACGAGCAGTACTTC
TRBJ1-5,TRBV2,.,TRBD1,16,CASSEGQGAQDQPQHF,TGTGCCAGCAGTGAAGGACAGGGGGCGCAGGATCAGCCCCAGCATTTT
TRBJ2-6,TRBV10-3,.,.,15,CAIRALTAGANVLTF,TGTGCCATCAGGGCCCTGACAGCTGGGGCCAACGTCCTGACTTTC
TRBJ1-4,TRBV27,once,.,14,CASSLLGGGEKLFF,TGTGCCAGCAGTTTATTGGGGGGGGGTGAAAAACTGTTTTTT
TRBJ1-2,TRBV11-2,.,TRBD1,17,CASSSSDRDRGNYGYTF,TGTGCCAGCAGCTCCTCAGACCGGGACAGGGGAAACTATGGCTACACCTTC